Presented here are 6 T cell receptor beta chains from one specimen sequenced in a study of shared clonotypes between healthy human individuals. The protocol was immunoSEQ multiplex PCR, while the TCRdb copy is restricted to in-frame clones and leaves out a portion. The sample shows some 500,000 clones, around 95% of them seen only once. The sequencing input was naive CD4+ T cells sorted from blood. Noted subset: CD45RA+ positively selected. The receptors were sampled from a woman aged 30 to 39 in good health.

The rearrangement joins TRBV5-8 to TRBJ1-5; possibly TRBD1 for D (6 bases). From germline, CDR1 is SGHTS and CDR2 YDEGEE. V was shortened by 4 bases and J by 0 bases, with 17 bases between the two germline ends. The CDR3 is 17 residues long. CDR3 nucleotide sequence: TGTGCCAGCAGCAATCAGCCGACAGGTGTTAGCAATCAGCCCCAGCATTTT. This translates into CASSNQPTGVSNQPQHF. Drawing the rest from reference TRBV5-8 and TRBJ1-5, the complete variable domain is EAGVTQSPTHLIKTRGQQATLRCSPISGHTSVYWYQQALGLGLQFLLWYDEGEERNRGNFPPRFSGRQFPNYSSELNVNALELEDSALYLCASSNQPTGVSNQPQHFGDGTRLSIL.

The chain joins TRBV2 to TRBJ2-7; TRBD2 agrees at 11 bases. This CDR3 region has 16 residues. V lost 5 bases, J lost 2 bases, and 8 bases stayed unmatched. Germline lookup yields CDR1 SNHLY and CDR2 FYNNEI. CDR3 DNA: TGTGCCAGCAGTTACAGTAGCGGGAGGGAAACCTACGAGCAGTACTTC. Translated, it gives CASSYSSGRETYEQYF.

The V call is TRBV5-1, the J call TRBJ2-7, with D maybe TRBD1 (5 bases). Germline assignment: CDR1 SGHRS and CDR2 YFSETQ. This CDR3 contains 14 residues. V was cut by 3 bases and J by 1 base, with 11 bases left in between. The CDR3 DNA is TGCGCCAGCAGCTCCGGAGCAGGGTCCTACGAGCAGTACTTC. It specifies CASSSGAGSYEQYF. Full variable domain (outside the CDR3, taken from reference TRBV5-1 and TRBJ2-7): KAGVTQTPRYLIKTRGQQVTLSCSPISGHRSVSWYQQTPGQGLQFLFEYFSETQRNKGNFPGRFSGRQFSNSRSEMNVSTLELGDSALYLCASSSGAGSYEQYFGPGTRLTVT.

The chain uses TRBV9 and TRBJ1-2; D is unclear. The CDR3 covers 13 residues. Germline CDR1 reads SGDLS; CDR2 reads YYNGEE. V gave up 4 bases and J gave up 3 bases, with 10 bases separating them. Here the CDR3 DNA reads TGTGCCAGCAGCCCCGACGGAGACTATGGCTACACCTTC. This sequence encodes CASSPDGDYGYTF.

The rearrangement joins TRBV5-1 to TRBJ2-1; TRBD2 matches 7 bases. The germline CDR1 and CDR2 sequences are SGHRS and YFSETQ. The CDR3 totals 15 residues. The J segment lost 6 bases and the V segment lost 2 bases, leaving 8 bases of the junction unmatched. CDR3 nucleotides: TGCGCCAGCAGCTTCCAAGCGGGAATTAGCAATGAGCAGTTCTTC. This encodes CASSFQAGISNEQFF. Full variable domain (outside the CDR3, taken from reference TRBV5-1 and TRBJ2-1): KAGVTQTPRYLIKTRGQQVTLSCSPISGHRSVSWYQQTPGQGLQFLFEYFSETQRNKGNFPGRFSGRQFSNSRSEMNVSTLELGDSALYLCASSFQAGISNEQFFGPGTRLTVL.

This chain links TRBV4-1 with TRBJ2-5; D is unclear. The end of the DNA fits TRBJ2-7 better, so the J call may be wrong. This CDR3 comprises 15 residues. Germline V gives CDR1 MGHRA, CDR2 YSYEKL. The CDR3 nucleotides read TGCGCCAGCAGCCACAGACTCGTACCAGATTACGAGCAGTACTTC. Its protein product is CASSHRLVPDYEQYF.